Described below is a single T cell receptor (beta chain) sequence and its context. Its antigen is still unknown. The sample comes from a study of naive and memory T cell subsets. Study-level points and caveats: In CD4 and CD8 cells, diversity dropped from naive through EMRA. TCR counts from RNA may reflect activation-linked expression changes.

An equimolar mix of two oligonucleotides served as the beta constant-region primer for TRBC1 and TRBC2. In TCRdb, the UMI-ligation and nested PCR reads were re-called with MiXCR into one record per CDR3 protein. The table includes around 160,000 distinct CDR3 sequences, approximately 15% detected once. Cells stained for CD3, CD4, CD8, CD45RA and CD27 were sorted into four subsets. This CDR3 region has 16 residues. CDR1 and CDR2 from the germline V gene are SGHRS and YFSETQ. V lost 2 bases and J lost 7; bases outside the gene matches: 10. Sequences were obtained from naive CD4+ T cells from blood. The source is a human donor in good health. The rearrangement joins TRBV5-1 to TRBJ1-4, with 8 positions matching TRBD1. The CDR3 loop is CASSFGVAGGFEKLFF. DNA for the CDR3: TGCGCCAGCAGCTTCGGGGTGGCAGGGGGCTTTGAAAAACTGTTTTTT.